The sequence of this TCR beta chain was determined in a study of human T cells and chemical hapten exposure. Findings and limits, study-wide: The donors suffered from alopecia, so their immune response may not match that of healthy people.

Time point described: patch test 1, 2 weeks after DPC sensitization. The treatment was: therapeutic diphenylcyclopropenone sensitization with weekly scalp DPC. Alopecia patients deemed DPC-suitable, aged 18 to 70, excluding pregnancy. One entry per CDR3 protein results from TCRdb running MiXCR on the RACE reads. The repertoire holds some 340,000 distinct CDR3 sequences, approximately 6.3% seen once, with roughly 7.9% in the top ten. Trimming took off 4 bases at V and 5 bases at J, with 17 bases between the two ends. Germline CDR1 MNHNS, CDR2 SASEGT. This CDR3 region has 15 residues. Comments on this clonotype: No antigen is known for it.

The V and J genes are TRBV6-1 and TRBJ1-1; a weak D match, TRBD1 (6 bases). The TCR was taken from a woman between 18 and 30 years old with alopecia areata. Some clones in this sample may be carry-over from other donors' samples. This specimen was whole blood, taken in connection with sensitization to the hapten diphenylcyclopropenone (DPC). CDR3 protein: CASSAGVSPETEAFF. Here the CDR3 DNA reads TGTGCCAGCAGTGCAGGGGTTAGCCCGGAGACTGAAGCTTTCTTT.